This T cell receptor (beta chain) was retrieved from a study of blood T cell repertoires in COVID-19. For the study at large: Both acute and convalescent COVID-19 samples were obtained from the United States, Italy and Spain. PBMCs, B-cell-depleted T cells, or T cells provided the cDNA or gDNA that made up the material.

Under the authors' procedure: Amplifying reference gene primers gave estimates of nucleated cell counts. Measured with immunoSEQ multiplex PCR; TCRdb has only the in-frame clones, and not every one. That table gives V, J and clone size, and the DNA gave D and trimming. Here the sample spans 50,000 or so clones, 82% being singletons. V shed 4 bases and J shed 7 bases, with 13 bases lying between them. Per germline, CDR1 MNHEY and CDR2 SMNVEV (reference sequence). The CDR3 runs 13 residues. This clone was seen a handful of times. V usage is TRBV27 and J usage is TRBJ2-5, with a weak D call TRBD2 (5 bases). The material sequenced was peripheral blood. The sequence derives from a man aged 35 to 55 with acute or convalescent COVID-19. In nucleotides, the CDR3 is TGTGCCAGCAGTTCGTCGTACGGAGGGACCCAGTACTTC. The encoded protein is CASSSSYGGTQYF.